This T cell receptor (beta chain) was retrieved from a study of T cell repertoires in ileal Crohn's disease. Broader study findings: Active smokers at surgery had more clonal expansions than non-smokers.

About this clone: Its antigen remains unidentified.

Clones were sequenced by immunoSEQ multiplex PCR, and TCRdb holds only the in-frame ones, with some missing. Of some 15,000 clones listed, around 65% are singletons. Trimming left V 6 bases short and J 6 bases short, with 15 bases between. The CDR3 loop spans 14 amino acids. The germline CDR1 and CDR2 sequences are MNHNS and SASEGT. The specimen was ileal tissue. The TCR comes from an adult with Crohn's disease. V and J are TRBV6-1 and TRBJ1-5; D may be TRBD1 (5 bases). CDR3 residues: CASRPRGDFQPQHF. In DNA, the CDR3 is TGTGCCAGCAGGCCGCGGGGGGATTTTCAGCCCCAGCATTTT.